These 24 T cell receptor beta chains were sequenced from one sample in a study of OX40 agonist ivuxolimab in advanced cancers. The table came from immunoSEQ multiplex PCR; TCRdb's copy has only in-frame clones and leaves some out. The sample yields under 80,000 clones, around 90% seen once. Here the sequenced sample was CD4+ or CD8+ T cells sorted from blood, taken in a trial of the OX40 agonist ivuxolimab. The receptors stem from an adult with an advanced solid tumor such as melanoma, head and neck, liver or kidney cancer.

The chain combines TRBV2 with TRBJ2-7; possible D gene TRBD1, 6 bases. The CDR3 covers 14 residues. Trimming removed 1 base from V and 0 bases from J, with 7 bases in between. The V gene's germline CDR1 is SNHLY and CDR2 FYNNEI. The CDR3 sequence is CASSEDRVSYEQYF. The CDR3 DNA sequence: TGTGCCAGCAGTGAAGACAGGGTCTCCTACGAGCAGTACTTC.

The rearrangement links TRBV9 to TRBJ1-1, with D tentatively TRBD1 (6 bases). The V end was cut by 0 bases, the J end by 4 bases, with 7 bases between. Germline values: CDR1 SGDLS, CDR2 YYNGEE. The length of the CDR3 is 13 residues. The CDR3 is CASSVEGGTEAFF. CDR3 coding DNA: TGTGCCAGCAGCGTAGAAGGGGGCACTGAAGCTTTCTTT.

This clone was counted only a few times. DNA of the CDR3: TGCGCCAGCAGTTACGGACAGGGCTACACTGAAGCTTTCTTT. Translation: CASSYGQGYTEAFF. The chain combines TRBV5-1 with TRBJ1-1; 8 positions agree with TRBD1. The trim removed 5 bases at V and 3 bases at J, leaving 6 bases unmatched. There are 14 residues in the CDR3. Germline CDR1 SGHRS, CDR2 YFSETQ.

The chain combines TRBV5-1 with TRBJ2-1; 15 positions match TRBD2. CDR3 size: 18 residues. With 4 bases clipped from V and 5 bases from J, the junction kept 10 bases outside the gene matches. The germline CDR1 and CDR2 sequences are SGHRS and YFSETQ. The CDR3 DNA reads as TGCGCCAGCAGCACCGGGACTAGCGGGAGGATGTGGGACAATGAGCAGTTCTTC. Encoded protein: CASSTGTSGRMWDNEQFF. The entire variable domain, with the rest obtained from reference TRBV5-1 and TRBJ2-1, is as follows: KAGVTQTPRYLIKTRGQQVTLSCSPISGHRSVSWYQQTPGQGLQFLFEYFSETQRNKGNFPGRFSGRQFSNSRSEMNVSTLELGDSALYLCASSTGTSGRMWDNEQFFGPGTRLTVL.

The table lists this clone with a few counts. V and J are TRBV14 and TRBJ1-2, with D tentatively TRBD1 (5 bases). Germline CDR1 is SGHDN and CDR2 is FVKESK. Trimming stripped 4 bases from V and 4 bases from J, with 10 bases between. The CDR3 runs 13 residues. In DNA form, the CDR3 reads TGTGCCAGCAGCCCCTCGGGGCGCTATGGCTACACCTTC. It is translated as CASSPSGRYGYTF.

This chain joins TRBV27 and TRBJ1-3; D unresolved. With 2 bases removed from V and 8 bases from J, the gap between germline ends came to 10 bases. The CDR3 is made up of 13 amino acids. Germline V gene data show CDR1 as MNHEY and CDR2 as SMNVEV (reference sequence). CDR3 sequence reads: CASSLAAGYTIYF. The CDR3 coding sequence is TGTGCCAGCAGTTTAGCGGCGGGGTACACCATATATTTT.

The chain employs TRBV11-2 and TRBJ2-7, with D possibly TRBD2 on 6 matching bases. The CDR3 spans 13 residues. Germline assignment: CDR1 SGHAT and CDR2 FQNNGV. Trimming left V 2 bases short and J 13 bases short, with 18 bases between. For the CDR3, the DNA is TGTGCCAGCAGCTTAAGTAGGTTTAGCGGATTTTACTTC. Translation gives CASSLSRFSGFYF. Filled out from reference TRBV11-2 and TRBJ2-7, the complete variable domain reads EAGVAQSPRYKIIEKRQSVAFWCNPISGHATLYWYQQILGQGPKLLIQFQNNGVVDDSQLPKDRFSAERLKGVDSTLKIQPAKLEDSAVYLCASSLSRFSGFYFGPGTRLTVT.

This rearrangement joins TRBV2 to TRBJ2-3; D tentatively fits TRBD1 or TRBD2 (5 bases each). In germline, CDR1 is SNHLY, CDR2 FYNNEI. Trimming pared 5 bases from V and 1 base from J, leaving 22 bases between. The CDR3 has 18 amino acids. The CDR3, as DNA: TGTGCCAGCAGTAAATCTTCATGGGCGAGAGGGGGCACAGATACGCAGTATTTT. This codes for CASSKSSWARGGTDTQYF.

The rearrangement links TRBV28 to TRBJ2-1; TRBD1 might be the D (5 bases). CDR3 length: 16 residues. V lost 6 bases to trimming and J lost 8 bases, with 23 bases between them. CDR1 MDHEN and CDR2 SYDVKM come from the germline V gene. The CDR3 loop reads CASSPPSDHQGDEQFF. The CDR3, as DNA: TGTGCCAGCAGCCCTCCCTCCGACCATCAAGGGGATGAGCAGTTCTTC.

This chain connects TRBV5-6 to TRBJ2-5, with TRBD1 as a possible D gene (5 bases). The CDR3 is 16 residues long. Germline CDR1 is SGHDT and CDR2 is YYEEEE. The V end was cut by 0 bases, the J end by 5 bases, with 17 bases between. Written as DNA, the CDR3 is TGTGCCAGCAGCTTGGCCAGGGTTAGGTCGGCGGAGACCCAGTACTTC. Its translation is CASSLARVRSAETQYF.

The chain couples TRBV27 to TRBJ1-1, with D uncertain. V shed 6 bases and J shed 3 bases, with 17 bases lying between them. This CDR3 is built from 15 residues. From germline, CDR1 is MNHEY and CDR2 SMNVEV (reference sequence). The CDR3 sequence: CASSLKSMGHTEAFF. CDR3 DNA sequence: TGTGCCAGCAGCTTAAAAAGCATGGGTCACACTGAAGCTTTCTTT.

The chain links TRBV10-3 to TRBJ1-3; D is perhaps TRBD1 (6 bases). This CDR3 has 15 residues. V dropped 6 bases and J dropped 0 bases, with 12 bases sitting between them. Germline CDR1 reads ENHRY; CDR2 reads SYGVKD. The CDR3 loop reads CAIRFQGFSGNTIYF. The CDR3 nucleotides are TGTGCCATCAGATTCCAGGGGTTCTCTGGAAACACCATATATTTT.

This chain uses TRBV27 with TRBJ1-2; D possibly corresponds to TRBD1 (5 bases). This CDR3 region has 13 residues. The V gene's germline CDR1 is MNHEY and CDR2 SMNVEV (reference sequence). V was trimmed by 5 bases and J by 7 bases, leaving 14 bases between them. CDR3 DNA: TGTGCCAGCAGTCACGGTCAGGGAGGTGGCTACACCTTC. Translation: CASSHGQGGGYTF.

This chain uses TRBV5-4 with TRBJ1-4; D possibly corresponds to TRBD1 (6 bases). CDR3 length equals 13 residues. V was trimmed by 4 bases and J by 7 bases, leaving 11 bases between them. Per germline, CDR1 SGHNT and CDR2 YYREEE (reference sequence). The CDR3 sequence is CASSPVTGEKLFF. The CDR3 DNA is TGTGCCAGCAGCCCAGTGACAGGTGAAAAACTGTTTTTT.

This clone was seen only a few times. The V call is TRBV18, the J call TRBJ2-6; D perhaps matches TRBD1 (6 bases). This CDR3 has 18 amino acids. Germline V gives CDR1 KGHSH, CDR2 LQKENI. Trimming took off 1 base at V and 0 bases at J, with 13 bases between the two ends. The CDR3 is CASSPQRTEFSGANVLTF. The CDR3 DNA sequence: TGTGCCAGCTCACCACAACGGACAGAGTTCTCTGGGGCCAACGTCCTGACTTTC. Using reference TRBV18 and TRBJ2-6 for the parts outside the CDR3, the full variable domain is NAGVMQNPRHLVRRRGQEARLRCSPMKGHSHVYWYRQLPEEGLKFMVYLQKENIIDESGMPKERFSAEFPKEGPSILRIQQVVRGDSAAYFCASSPQRTEFSGANVLTFGAGSRLTVL.

With respect to this clone: One end of the junction does not line up with germline, which may come from a read error. The CDR3 DNA follows: TGCGCCAGCAGCCAAGACCCCCAGGGCGGTCAGCCCCAGCATTTT. Its translation: CASSQDPQGGQPQHF. The rearrangement joins TRBV7-9 to TRBJ1-5, with D perhaps matching TRBD1 (5 bases). Germline CDR1 and CDR2: SEHNR and FQNEAQ (reference sequence). This CDR3 has 15 amino acids.

As concerns this clone: The sample has other DNA sequences that encode this CDR3 too. V and J are TRBV5-4 and TRBJ1-3; D may be TRBD1 (5 bases). CDR1 is SGHNT, CDR2 YYREEE, per germline (reference sequence). Trimming removed 4 bases from V and 0 bases from J, with 11 bases in between. This CDR3 is 15 amino acids long. CDR3 nucleotides: TGTGCCAGCAGCCCAATGGGGGGCTCTGGAAACACCATATATTTT. This translates into CASSPMGGSGNTIYF.

The V gene is TRBV30, the J gene TRBJ2-5; no firm D call. V dropped 0 bases and J dropped 2 bases, with 7 bases sitting between them. This CDR3 region has 13 residues. The V gene's germline CDR1 is GTSNPN and CDR2 SVGIG (reference sequence). The CDR3 loop is CAWSVSVQETQYF. The CDR3 DNA is TGTGCCTGGAGTGTATCCGTACAAGAGACCCAGTACTTC.

The CDR3 nucleotides read TGTGCCAGCAGCCTCAGGGGAGAGGGCACCGGGGAGCTGTTTTTT. It specifies CASSLRGEGTGELFF. The J gene is TRBJ2-2, the V gene TRBV6-5; possible D gene TRBD1, 6 bases. The CDR3 covers 15 residues. The germline V gene encodes CDR1 MNHEY and CDR2 SVGAGI. V dropped 6 bases and J dropped 4 bases, with 15 bases sitting between them.

The chain has TRBV4-1 and TRBJ2-3; 7 bases are shared with TRBD2. The CDR3 consists of 15 residues. The V and J ends lost 8 bases and 6 bases, in that order; junction bases with no gene match: 14. The germline gives CDR1 MGHRA, CDR2 YSYEKL. The CDR3 here is CASGGGGGYRDTQYF. The CDR3 coding sequence is TGCGCCAGCGGGGGGGGAGGAGGTTATCGGGATACGCAGTATTTT.

The chain combines TRBV9 with TRBJ2-5; TRBD2 matches at 9 bases. V shed 0 bases and J 5 bases; nucleotides not matched to a gene: 5. The CDR3 sequence is 15 residues long. CDR1 is SGDLS and CDR2 is YYNGEE in the germline V gene. CDR3 region: CASSVGNSGSETQYF. The CDR3, as DNA: TGTGCCAGCAGCGTAGGTAATAGCGGGAGTGAGACCCAGTACTTC. Looking up the rest from reference TRBV9 and TRBJ2-5 gives the full variable domain: DSGVTQTPKHLITATGQRVTLRCSPRSGDLSVYWYQQSLDQGLQFLIQYYNGEERAKGNILERFSAQQFPDLHSELNLSSLELGDSALYFCASSVGNSGSETQYFGPGTRLLVL.

The chain links TRBV15 to TRBJ2-2; D might be TRBD2 (5 bases). The V gene lost 0 bases and the J gene lost 5 bases, with 10 bases spanning the gap. The CDR3 runs to 15 residues. CDR1 is LNHNV and CDR2 is YYDKDF in the germline V gene (reference sequence). The CDR3 loop is CATSREVRGTGELFF. Here the CDR3 DNA reads TGTGCCACCAGCAGAGAGGTCAGAGGGACCGGGGAGCTGTTTTTT.

V gene TRBV27 combines with J gene TRBJ2-3, with 8 nucleotides matching TRBD2. CDR1 is MNHEY, CDR2 SMNVEV, per germline (reference sequence). The CDR3 runs 15 residues. V dropped 4 bases and J dropped 6; count of bases not matched to a gene: 9. The CDR3 spells CASSSPGGGVDTQYF. CDR3 DNA sequence: TGTGCCAGCAGTTCTCCCGGGGGGGGCGTGGATACGCAGTATTTT.

The chain is built from TRBV7-9 and TRBJ1-6; 8 positions match TRBD1. Looked up from germline, CDR1 is SEHNR and CDR2 is FQNEAQ (reference sequence). The CDR3 runs 15 residues. Trimming removed 4 bases from V and 6 bases from J; junction bases left unmatched: 5. The CDR3 nucleotides are TGTGCCAGCAGCTCGTTACAGGGGGTTAATTCACCCCTCCACTTT. Its translation is CASSSLQGVNSPLHF. Full variable domain (rest looked up from reference TRBV7-9 and TRBJ1-6): DTGVSQNPRHKITKRGQNVTFRCDPISEHNRLYWYRQTLGQGPEFLTYFQNEAQLEKSRLLSDRFSAERPKGSFSTLEIQRTEQGDSAMYLCASSSLQGVNSPLHFGNGTRLTVT.